This TCR beta chain appears in the sequencing data of a study of T-cell reconstitution after alpha-beta-depleted transplantation in children. It was with unique molecular identifiers that the TCRbeta library was prepared. TCRdb re-called the PCR reads with MiXCR, one entry per CDR3 protein. This sample has some 280,000 distinct CDR3 sequences, with 9.9% found just once. Germline assignment: CDR1 MGHDK and CDR2 SYGVNS. V lost 4 bases, J lost 0 bases, and 4 bases lay in between. The CDR3 contains 13 residues. This clonotype was picked up a small number of times. The specimen was PBMCs from the stem cell graft donor, collected from the stem cell graft. This sequence joins TRBV25-1 and TRBJ1-3; D not certain. The origin of this receptor is a human donor who donated a stem cell graft to a child with SCID. CDR3 nucleotides: TGTGCCAGCAGTGCCCACTCTGGAAACACCATATATTTT. Amino acids: CASSAHSGNTIYF. Combining the CDR3 with reference TRBV25-1 and TRBJ1-3 gives the whole variable domain EADIYQTPRYLVIGTGKKITLECSQTMGHDKMYWYQQDPGMELHLIHYSYGVNSTEKGDLSSESTVSRIRTEHFPLTLESARPSHTSQYLCASSAHSGNTIYFGEGSWLTVV.